The 28 T cell receptor beta chains below were found in one sample sequenced in a study of cytomegalovirus exposure and HLA in healthy donors. It was with 60 Vbeta and 13 Jbeta primers that the PCR ran. Data came from immunoSEQ multiplex PCR; TCRdb stores just in-frame clones and leaves some out. The sample has about 150,000 clones; 65% to 70% are singletons. Sequencing was carried out using PBMCs. The source is a man in his thirties or forties in good health and CMV-seropositive.

The chain recombines TRBV30 with TRBJ2-5; the D gene is possibly TRBD1 (6 bases). Germline CDR1 is GTSNPN and CDR2 is SVGIG (reference sequence). The V end was cut by 3 bases, the J end by 1 base, with 15 bases between. This CDR3 comprises 15 residues. The DNA of the CDR3 is TGTGCCTGGAGAGATACAGGGTTGCCCCAAGAGACCCAGTACTTC. Residues: CAWRDTGLPQETQYF.

The CDR3 nucleotides are TGTGCCAGCAGCTTAGACACCGGTGGAGATACGCAGTATTTT. Translation gives CASSLDTGGDTQYF. The rearrangement links TRBV11-2 to TRBJ2-3, with no clear D. V lost 0 bases and J 5 bases, leaving 9 bases between the germline ends. The V gene's germline CDR1 is SGHAT and CDR2 FQNNGV. CDR3 size: 14 residues.

The J gene is TRBJ2-7, the V gene TRBV4-1; TRBD2 matches 8 bases. The CDR3 has 14 amino acids. CDR1 and CDR2 (germline): MGHRA, YSYEKL. V trimming: 3 bases; J trimming: 2 bases; junction bases outside the gene matches: 3. Here the CDR3 DNA reads TGCGCCAGCAGCCATAGGGGACTAGCCTACGAGCAGTACTTC. It yields the protein CASSHRGLAYEQYF.

The rearrangement uses TRBV20-1 and TRBJ2-5; D is ambiguous. With 5 bases removed from V and 4 bases from J, the gap between germline ends came to 8 bases. The CDR3 contains 11 residues. Germline V lookup: CDR1 DFQATT, CDR2 SNEGSKA (reference sequence). CDR3 amino acids: CSAGQAETQYF. The CDR3 DNA reads TGCAGTGCTGGTCAGGCAGAGACCCAGTACTTC.

The chain combines TRBV7-8 with TRBJ1-5, with D uncertain. The CDR3 sequence is 16 residues long. V gave up 1 base and J gave up 0 bases, with 10 bases separating them. Germline CDR1 and CDR2: SGHVS and FQNEAQ. This CDR3 is CASSLEAGNSNQPQHF. The CDR3 coding sequence is TGTGCCAGCAGCTTAGAAGCAGGTAATAGCAATCAGCCCCAGCATTTT.

There are a few counts of this clone. The chain has TRBV5-1 and TRBJ1-4; no definite D call. This CDR3 is built from 16 residues. Germline V CDR1 and CDR2: SGHRS, YFSETQ. Trimming shortened V by 0 bases and J by 7 bases, and 16 bases separated the two germline ends. The CDR3 reads CASSLAGRGGGEKLFF. Written as DNA, the CDR3 is TGCGCCAGCAGCTTGGCGGGCCGGGGAGGAGGTGAAAAACTGTTTTTT.

Concerning this clone itself: In the same sample, other DNA sequences code for this CDR3. The chain recombines TRBV28 with TRBJ1-1; 8 bases map to TRBD1. Unmatched junction bases numbered 6, after V lost 8 bases and J lost 1 base. The CDR3 sequence is 14 residues long. Per germline, CDR1 MDHEN and CDR2 SYDVKM. The CDR3: CASGAGGANTEAFF. DNA for the CDR3: TGTGCCAGCGGAGCAGGGGGCGCGAACACTGAAGCTTTCTTT. The full variable domain, its missing parts supplied by reference TRBV28 and TRBJ1-1, is DVKVTQSSRYLVKRTGEKVFLECVQDMDHENMFWYRQDPGLGLRLIYFSYDVKMKEKGDIPEGYSVSREKKERFSLILESASTNQTSMYLCASGAGGANTEAFFGQGTRLTVV.

This rearrangement joins TRBV2 to TRBJ2-1, with 14 bases aligning to TRBD2. CDR3 length: 15 amino acids. The germline V gene has CDR1 SNHLY and CDR2 FYNNEI. J gave up 6 bases and V 7 bases, and 5 bases lay outside the gene matches. CDR3 amino acids: CASTAGTSGSNEQFF. CDR3 nucleotide sequence: TGTGCCAGCACCGCCGGGACTAGCGGGAGCAATGAGCAGTTCTTC.

In regard to this clone: Its ends do not fully match the called genes, so a read error is possible. V and J are TRBV5-8 and TRBJ1-5; 9 nucleotides agree with TRBD1. This CDR3 region has 14 residues. The germline V gene has CDR1 SGHTS and CDR2 YDEGEE. This CDR3 reads CTSSPTGGDQPQHF. The CDR3 nucleotides are TGTACCAGCAGCCCGACAGGGGGGGATCAGCCCCAGCATTTT.

The chain links TRBV30 to TRBJ1-3; TRBD1 might be the D (5 bases). The V end lost 4 bases, the J end lost 1 base, and 5 bases lay between the germline ends. This CDR3 comprises 12 residues. The V gene's germline CDR1 is GTSNPN and CDR2 SVGIG (reference sequence). DNA of the CDR3: TGTGCCTGGAAGGGGTCTGGAAACACCATATATTTT. It translates to CAWKGSGNTIYF.

The rearrangement links TRBV11-3 to TRBJ2-5, with D possibly TRBD1 on 5 matching bases. This CDR3 comprises 15 residues. From germline, CDR1 is SGHNT and CDR2 YENEEA. With 4 bases removed from V and 2 bases from J, the gap between germline ends came to 14 bases. CDR3 residues: CASSSYTTEQETQYF. CDR3 sequence (DNA): TGTGCCAGCAGCTCTTACACGACAGAACAAGAGACCCAGTACTTC.

This clone was recorded a few times. The chain is built from TRBV29-1 and TRBJ2-1; D might be TRBD2 (9 bases). The germline V gene encodes CDR1 SQVTM and CDR2 ANQGSEA. There are 14 residues in the CDR3. DNA of the CDR3: TGCAGGGCAGGGGGCCGGACTAGCGAGAATGAGCAGTTCTTC. The encoded protein is CRAGGRTSENEQFF.

CDR3 nucleotides: TGTGCCAGCAGTGACCGGACAGGGGTCACCGATTACGAGCAGTACTTC. Protein: CASSDRTGVTDYEQYF. J is TRBJ2-7 and V is TRBV6-1; 9 bases are shared with TRBD1. The CDR3 totals 16 residues. Germline V gene data show CDR1 as MNHNS and CDR2 as SASEGT. V shed 3 bases and J 4 bases; nucleotides not matched to a gene: 10.

Points on this clone: One end of the junction varies from germline; a read error may be responsible. V is TRBV7-2 and J is TRBJ1-5, with a tentative D call TRBD1 (6 bases). The CDR3 sequence is 14 residues long. CDR1 and CDR2 (germline): SGHTA, FQGNSA. The CDR3, as DNA: TGTGCCAGCAGCTCGTCGACAGGCAAGCAGCCCCAGCATTTT. Translating it yields CASSSSTGKQPQHF.

This clone was detected a few times. The rearrangement joins TRBV4-2 to TRBJ2-1; 10 bases match TRBD1. Germline values: CDR1 LGHNA, CDR2 YNFKEQ. After removal of 4 bases from V and 5 bases from J, the junction contained 5 bases not matched to a gene. This CDR3 comprises 15 residues. For the CDR3, the DNA is TGTGCCAGCAGCCCACGGACAGGGGGGAACAATGAGCAGTTCTTC. Residues: CASSPRTGGNNEQFF.

The chain combines TRBV4-2 with TRBJ2-7; TRBD2 is a possible D gene (6 bases). Trimming shortened V by 0 bases and J by 5 bases, and 20 bases separated the two germline ends. The CDR3 is 17 residues long. Germline CDR1 reads LGHNA; CDR2 reads YNFKEQ. The CDR3 sequence is CASSQDEITGVSDEQYF. In nucleotides, the CDR3 is TGTGCCAGCAGCCAAGATGAAATCACGGGAGTAAGCGACGAGCAGTACTTC.

This clone was recorded a few times. V usage is TRBV19 and J usage is TRBJ1-2, with TRBD1 identical over 9 bases. Germline assignment: CDR1 LNHDA and CDR2 SQIVND (reference sequence). V was pared by 6 bases and J by 7 bases, with 9 bases of the junction left unmatched. The CDR3 extends over 14 amino acids. For the CDR3, the DNA is TGTGCCAGTAGGGCCGGGACAGGGCCTTTTGGCTACACCTTC. Protein sequence: CASRAGTGPFGYTF. The variable domain in full, completed from reference TRBV19 and TRBJ1-2, reads DGGITQSPKYLFRKEGQNVTLSCEQNLNHDAMYWYRQDPGQGLRLIYYSQIVNDFQKGDIAEGYSVSREKKESFPLTVTSAQKNPTAFYLCASRAGTGPFGYTFGSGTRLTVV.

The CDR3 protein is CASSGRDFPPEAFF. In DNA, the CDR3 is TGTGCCAGCAGTGGCCGGGACTTCCCCCCTGAAGCTTTCTTT. This chain joins TRBV2 and TRBJ1-1, with TRBD1 as a possible D gene (5 bases). CDR3 length: 14 residues. V was shortened by 4 bases and J by 6 bases, with 15 bases between the two germline ends. The germline CDR1 and CDR2 sequences are SNHLY and FYNNEI.

This sequence joins TRBV15 and TRBJ1-2; D call uncertain. Germline CDR1 LNHNV, CDR2 YYDKDF (reference sequence). This CDR3 comprises 13 residues. Trimming left V 1 base short and J 9 bases short, with 12 bases between. The CDR3 DNA reads as TGTGCCACCAGCAGAGCTTTCCAGGCCCGCTACACCTTC. Translation: CATSRAFQARYTF.

About this clone: Germline is not matched at one junction end, which may reflect a read error. V usage is TRBV30 and J usage is TRBJ2-2, with D possibly matching TRBD2 (6 bases). Per germline, CDR1 GTSNPN and CDR2 SVGIG (reference sequence). The CDR3 loop spans 14 amino acids. The DNA of the CDR3 is TGTGCCTGGAGTGTACCCGCTAACACCGGGGGGCTGTTTTTT. It is translated as CAWSVPANTGGLFF.

The V and J genes are TRBV7-2 and TRBJ2-2; no clear D. Deletions cut 3 bases from V and 2 bases from J, with 7 bases between. Germline values: CDR1 SGHTA, CDR2 FQGNSA. This CDR3 contains 14 residues. The CDR3 reads CASSLGSNTGELFF. The DNA for the CDR3 is TGTGCCAGCAGCTTGGGTAGCAACACCGGGGAGCTGTTTTTT. The complete variable domain, with remaining parts taken from reference TRBV7-2 and TRBJ2-2, reads GAGVSQSPSNKVTEKGKDVELRCDPISGHTALYWYRQSLGQGLEFLIYFQGNSAPDKSGLPSDRFSAERTGGSVSTLTIQRTQQEDSAVYLCASSLGSNTGELFFGEGSRLTVL.

Details on this clone: This sample includes further DNA sequences coding for the same CDR3. This chain joins TRBV11-2 and TRBJ2-5; weak D call: TRBD2 (6 bases). The CDR3 loop spans 15 amino acids. The germline gives CDR1 SGHAT, CDR2 FQNNGV. The CDR3 protein is CAANRGMGSSETQYF. The DNA for the CDR3 is TGTGCAGCTAACCGCGGGATGGGATCCTCGGAGACCCAGTACTTC.

The V and J genes are TRBV9 and TRBJ2-3, with a tentative D call TRBD2 (5 bases). The germline gives CDR1 SGDLS, CDR2 YYNGEE. Trimming shortened V by 1 base and J by 0 bases, and 24 bases separated the two germline ends. The CDR3 contains 20 residues. The CDR3 sequence is CASSVTPTLPRTLSTDTQYF. DNA for the CDR3: TGTGCCAGCAGCGTAACTCCAACTCTCCCTCGGACTCTTAGCACAGATACGCAGTATTTT.

The rearrangement uses TRBV6-1 and TRBJ2-7; weak D call: TRBD1 (7 bases). Germline V gene sequence: CDR1 MNHNS, CDR2 SASEGT. Trimming cost V 10 bases and J 3 bases, with 13 bases left between them. CDR3 size: 12 residues. The CDR3 DNA is TGTGCCACAGGGGGACTTTTCTACGAGCAGTACTTC. It is translated as CATGGLFYEQYF.

In its sample, this clone was seen a few times. This chain connects TRBV30 to TRBJ2-5, with 8 positions matching TRBD2. The V and J ends lost 2 bases and 9 bases, in that order; junction bases with no gene match: 11. CDR1 GTSNPN and CDR2 SVGIG come from the germline V gene (reference sequence). The CDR3 contains 14 residues. CDR3 sequence: CAWSLTSGREPQYF. The DNA of the CDR3 is TGTGCCTGGAGTCTCACTAGCGGAAGGGAGCCCCAGTACTTC.

The CDR3 reads CASSVPGQANYGYTF. CDR3 coding DNA: TGTGCCAGCAGTGTACCGGGACAGGCAAACTATGGCTACACCTTC. This chain links TRBV6-5 with TRBJ1-2; the match to TRBD1 covers 8 bases. This CDR3 contains 15 residues. J was trimmed by 2 bases and V by 5 bases; bases with no gene match: 7. Germline CDR1 MNHEY, CDR2 SVGAGI.

This clone appeared a few times. This sequence joins TRBV6-5 and TRBJ1-1; weak D call: TRBD1 (5 bases). The CDR3 length is 13 residues. Germline CDR1 and CDR2: MNHEY and SVGAGI. Trimming left V 5 bases short and J 5 bases short, with 12 bases between. This CDR3 reads CASSPTRDTEAFF. The DNA of the CDR3 is TGTGCCAGCAGTCCCACCAGGGATACTGAAGCTTTCTTT.

V usage is TRBV5-1 and J usage is TRBJ2-7; the match to TRBD1 covers 8 bases. V shed 5 bases, J shed 0 bases, and the junction held 1 base outside the gene matches. This CDR3 has 13 amino acids. Germline V CDR1 and CDR2: SGHRS, YFSETQ. This CDR3 reads CASRTGASYEQYF. CDR3 sequence (DNA): TGCGCCAGCAGGACAGGGGCCTCCTACGAGCAGTACTTC.